The 7 T cell receptor beta chains listed next were all sequenced from one sample in a study of cytomegalovirus exposure and HLA in healthy donors. Both 60 Vbeta primers and 13 Jbeta primers went into the PCR. Produced via immunoSEQ multiplex PCR; TCRdb's table is partial and in-frame only. The table lists about 130,000 clones, about 74% of them singletons. The specimen sequenced was PBMCs. The receptors originated from a man between 35 and 55 years old in good health and CMV-seropositive.

The rearrangement uses TRBV27 and TRBJ2-7; tentative D call: TRBD1 (5 bases). Trimming took 0 bases from V and 5 from J, leaving 8 bases between them. Germline V lookup: CDR1 MNHEY, CDR2 SMNVEV (reference sequence). This CDR3 has 13 residues. CDR3 sequence: CASSLSSRDEQYF. CDR3 in DNA: TGTGCCAGCAGTTTATCGTCCAGGGACGAGCAGTACTTC.

Written as DNA, the CDR3 is TGTGCCAGCAGCACACTCGGGACAGGGAGAAGGTACGAGCAGTACTTC. It is translated as CASSTLGTGRRYEQYF. V gene TRBV27 combines with J gene TRBJ2-7; TRBD1 matches 9 bases. The CDR3 extends over 16 amino acids. V shed 6 bases, J shed 4 bases, and the junction held 13 bases outside the gene matches. Germline V gene sequence: CDR1 MNHEY, CDR2 SMNVEV (reference sequence).

V is TRBV10-3 and J is TRBJ2-3; D might be TRBD2 (6 bases). Germline-derived CDR1 and CDR2 are ENHRY and SYGVKD. V gave up 6 bases and J gave up 0 bases, with 22 bases separating them. The CDR3 has 18 residues. CDR3 DNA sequence: TGTGCCATCAGCCAAGGGGCGGGGTTGGGTACTAGCACAGATACGCAGTATTTT. Its protein is CAISQGAGLGTSTDTQYF.

V is TRBV7-9 and J is TRBJ2-7, with D maybe TRBD2 (6 bases). V lost 4 bases to trimming and J lost 1 base, with 8 bases between them. Looked up from germline, CDR1 is SEHNR and CDR2 is FQNEAQ (reference sequence). The CDR3 consists of 13 residues. This CDR3 reads CASSSAGSYEQYF. The CDR3 DNA follows: TGTGCCAGCAGCTCCGCGGGGTCCTACGAGCAGTACTTC.

The table lists this clone with a count of one. CDR3 coding DNA: TGTGCCAGCAGTTTTCCAACAGGGGACTATGGCTACACCTTC. Amino acid sequence: CASSFPTGDYGYTF. The genes are TRBV28 and TRBJ1-2; TRBD1 matches 7 bases. The V segment lost 3 bases and the J segment 3 bases; nucleotides outside the gene matches: 4. Per the germline V gene, CDR1 is MDHEN and CDR2 is SYDVKM. The CDR3 loop spans 14 amino acids.

The genes are TRBV1 and TRBJ2-5; TRBD1 is the table's D call and was not checked against the DNA. TRBV1 is flagged as a pseudogene. The CDR3 sequence is 18 residues long. The CDR3, as DNA: TGCACCAGCAGCCAAGAGAGGCCACAGGGGACTTTCCAAGAGACCCAGTACTTC. This gives the protein CTSSQERPQGTFQETQYF.

The chain recombines TRBV5-6 with TRBJ1-5; unclear D gene. From germline, CDR1 is SGHDT and CDR2 YYEEEE. The CDR3 has 17 residues. V gave up 3 bases and J gave up 1 base, with 17 bases separating them. This chain's CDR3 is CASSSGGSLRSNQPQHF. As DNA, the CDR3 is TGTGCCAGCAGCTCGGGAGGCAGTTTGAGAAGCAATCAGCCCCAGCATTTT.